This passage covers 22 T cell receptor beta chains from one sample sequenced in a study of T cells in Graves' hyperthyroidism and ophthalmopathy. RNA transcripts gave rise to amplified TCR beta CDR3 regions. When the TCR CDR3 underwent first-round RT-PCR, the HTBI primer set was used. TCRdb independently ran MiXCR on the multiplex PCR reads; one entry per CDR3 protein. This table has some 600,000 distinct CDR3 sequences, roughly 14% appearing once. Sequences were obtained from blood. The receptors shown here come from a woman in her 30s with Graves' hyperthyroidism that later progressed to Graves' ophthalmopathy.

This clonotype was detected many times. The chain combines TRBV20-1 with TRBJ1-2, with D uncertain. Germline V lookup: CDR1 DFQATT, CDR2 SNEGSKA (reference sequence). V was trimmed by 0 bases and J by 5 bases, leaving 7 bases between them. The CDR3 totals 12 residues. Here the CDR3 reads CSAREPGYGYTF. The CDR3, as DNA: TGCAGTGCTAGAGAACCTGGATATGGCTACACCTTC.

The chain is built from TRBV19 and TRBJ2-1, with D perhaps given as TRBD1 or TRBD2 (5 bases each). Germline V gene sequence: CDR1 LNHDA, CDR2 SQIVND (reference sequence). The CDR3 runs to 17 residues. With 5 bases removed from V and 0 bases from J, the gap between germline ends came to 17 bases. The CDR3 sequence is CASSLQIWGSSYNEQFF. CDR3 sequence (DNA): TGTGCCAGTAGTCTACAAATCTGGGGGAGCTCCTACAATGAGCAGTTCTTC.

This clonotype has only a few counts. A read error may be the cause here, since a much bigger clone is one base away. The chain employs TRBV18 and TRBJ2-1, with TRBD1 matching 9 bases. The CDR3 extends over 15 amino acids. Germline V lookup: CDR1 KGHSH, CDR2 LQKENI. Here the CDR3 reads CARSRPTGGSGEQFF. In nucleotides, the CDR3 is TGTGCCCGCTCACGCCCGACAGGGGGGAGCGGTGAGCAGTTCTTC.

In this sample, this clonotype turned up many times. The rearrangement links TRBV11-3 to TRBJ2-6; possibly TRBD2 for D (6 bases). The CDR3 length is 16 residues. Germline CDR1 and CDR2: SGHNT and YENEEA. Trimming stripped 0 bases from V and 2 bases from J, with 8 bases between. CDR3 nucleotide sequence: TGTGCCAGCAGCTTAGAATTAGCGGCTGGGGCCAACGTCCTGACTTTC. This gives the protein CASSLELAAGANVLTF.

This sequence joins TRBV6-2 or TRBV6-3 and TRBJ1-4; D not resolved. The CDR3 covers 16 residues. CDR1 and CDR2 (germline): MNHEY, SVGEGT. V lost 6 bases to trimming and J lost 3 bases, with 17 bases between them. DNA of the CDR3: TGTGCCAGCAGGAGCCTCGGTCCGGCGTCTAATGAAAAACTGTTTTTT. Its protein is CASRSLGPASNEKLFF.

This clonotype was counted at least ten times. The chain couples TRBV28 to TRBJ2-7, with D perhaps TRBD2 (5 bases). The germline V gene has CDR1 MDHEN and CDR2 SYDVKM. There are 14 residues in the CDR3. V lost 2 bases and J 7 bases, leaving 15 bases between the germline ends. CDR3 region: CASSLEGVGHEQYF. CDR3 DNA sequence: TGTGCCAGCAGTTTAGAGGGTGTGGGTCATGAGCAGTACTTC. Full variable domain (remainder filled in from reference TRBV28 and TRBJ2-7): DVKVTQSSRYLVKRTGEKVFLECVQDMDHENMFWYRQDPGLGLRLIYFSYDVKMKEKGDIPEGYSVSREKKERFSLILESASTNQTSMYLCASSLEGVGHEQYFGPGTRLTVT.

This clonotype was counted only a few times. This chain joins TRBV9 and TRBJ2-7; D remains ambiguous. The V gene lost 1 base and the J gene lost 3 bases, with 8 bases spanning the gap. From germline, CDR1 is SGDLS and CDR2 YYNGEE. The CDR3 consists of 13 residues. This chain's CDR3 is CASSVSPLYEQYF. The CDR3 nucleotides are TGTGCCAGCAGCGTATCACCGCTCTACGAGCAGTACTTC.

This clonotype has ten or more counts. CDR3 sequence (DNA): TGTGCCAGCAGCTTAGGTGCCGTGGATTATCAGCCCCAGCATTTT. Amino acid sequence: CASSLGAVDYQPQHF. This chain links TRBV7-9 with TRBJ1-5; D call uncertain. The CDR3 runs to 15 residues. CDR1 and CDR2 from the germline V gene are SEHNR and FQNEAQ (reference sequence). V was trimmed by 1 base and J by 5 bases, leaving 12 bases between them.

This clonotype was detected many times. For the CDR3, the DNA is TGTGCCAGCAGTCGATACGATAGGACTGAAGCTTTCTTT. This codes for CASSRYDRTEAFF. The V call is TRBV7-2, the J call TRBJ1-1; D not certain. In germline, CDR1 is SGHTA, CDR2 FQGNSA. The CDR3 is made up of 13 amino acids. The V and J ends lost 6 bases and 5 bases respectively, with 13 bases between them.

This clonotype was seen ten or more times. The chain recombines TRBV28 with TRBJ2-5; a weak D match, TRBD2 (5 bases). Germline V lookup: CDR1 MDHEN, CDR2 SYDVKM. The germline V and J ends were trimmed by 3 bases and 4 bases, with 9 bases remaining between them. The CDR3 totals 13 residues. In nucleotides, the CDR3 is TGTGCCAGCAGTTTCCGAGAGGGAGAGACCCAGTACTTC. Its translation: CASSFREGETQYF.

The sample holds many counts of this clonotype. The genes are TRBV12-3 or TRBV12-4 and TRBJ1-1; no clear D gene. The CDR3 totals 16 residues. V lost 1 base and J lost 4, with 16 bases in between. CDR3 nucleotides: TGTGCCAGCAGTTTAGAAGCCAGGACGGGAGGCACTGAAGCTTTCTTT. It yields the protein CASSLEARTGGTEAFF.

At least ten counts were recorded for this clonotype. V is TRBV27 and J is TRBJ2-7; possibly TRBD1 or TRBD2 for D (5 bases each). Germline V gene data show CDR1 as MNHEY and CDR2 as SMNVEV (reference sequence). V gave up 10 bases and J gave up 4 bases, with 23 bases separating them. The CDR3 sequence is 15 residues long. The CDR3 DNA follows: TGTGCCACCACGGCGAGGGGAGTAAAGACTTACGAGCAGTACTTC. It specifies CATTARGVKTYEQYF.

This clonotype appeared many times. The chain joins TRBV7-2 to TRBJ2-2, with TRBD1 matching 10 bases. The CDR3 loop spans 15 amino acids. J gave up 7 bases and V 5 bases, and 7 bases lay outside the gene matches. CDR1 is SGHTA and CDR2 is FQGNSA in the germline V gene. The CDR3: CASSNRDRGHGELFF. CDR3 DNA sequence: TGTGCCAGCAGCAACCGGGACAGGGGTCACGGGGAGCTGTTTTTT.

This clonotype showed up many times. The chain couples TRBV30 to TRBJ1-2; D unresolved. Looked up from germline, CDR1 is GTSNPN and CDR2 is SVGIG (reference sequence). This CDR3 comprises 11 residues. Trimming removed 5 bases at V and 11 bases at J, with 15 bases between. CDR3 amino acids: CAWGTGSPYTF. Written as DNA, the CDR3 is TGTGCCTGGGGTACGGGATCGCCTTACACCTTC.

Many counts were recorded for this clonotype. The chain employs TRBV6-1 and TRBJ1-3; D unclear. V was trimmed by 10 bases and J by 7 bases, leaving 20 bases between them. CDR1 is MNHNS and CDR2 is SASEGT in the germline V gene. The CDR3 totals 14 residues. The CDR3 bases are TGTGCCACCGAGAGACCACCCAACGGGAACACCATATATTTT. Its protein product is CATERPPNGNTIYF.

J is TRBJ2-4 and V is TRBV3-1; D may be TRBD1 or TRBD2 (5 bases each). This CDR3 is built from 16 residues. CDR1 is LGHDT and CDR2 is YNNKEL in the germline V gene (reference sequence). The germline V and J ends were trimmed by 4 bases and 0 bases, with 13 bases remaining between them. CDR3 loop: CASSPGPGLAKNIQYF. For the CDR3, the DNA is TGTGCCAGCAGCCCAGGGCCGGGGCTAGCCAAAAACATTCAGTACTTC.

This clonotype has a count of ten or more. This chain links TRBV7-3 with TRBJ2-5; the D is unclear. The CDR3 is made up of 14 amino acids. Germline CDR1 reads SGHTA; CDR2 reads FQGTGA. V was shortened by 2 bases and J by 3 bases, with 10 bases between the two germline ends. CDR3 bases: TGTGCCAGCAGCTTATTTCCACTCGAAGAGACCCAGTACTTC. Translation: CASSLFPLEETQYF.

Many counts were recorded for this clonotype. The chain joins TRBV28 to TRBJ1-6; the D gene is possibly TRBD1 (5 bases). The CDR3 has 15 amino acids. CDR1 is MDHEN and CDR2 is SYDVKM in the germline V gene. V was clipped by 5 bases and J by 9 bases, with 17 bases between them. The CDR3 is CASSPGGGLGSPLHF. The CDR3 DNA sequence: TGTGCCAGCAGTCCCGGCGGGGGGTTAGGTTCACCCCTCCACTTT.

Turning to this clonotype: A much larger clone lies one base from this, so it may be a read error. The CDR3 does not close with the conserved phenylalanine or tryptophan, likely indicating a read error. CDR3 in amino acids: CSVRDRGTEAFL. Written as DNA, the CDR3 is TGCAGTGTTAGGGACAGGGGGACTGAAGCTTTCCTT. The V gene is TRBV20-1, the J gene TRBJ1-1; the match to TRBD1 covers 11 bases. CDR1 DFQATT and CDR2 SNEGSKA come from the germline V gene (reference sequence). After removal of 7 bases from V and 5 bases from J, the junction contained 3 bases not matched to a gene. The CDR3 is 12 amino acids.

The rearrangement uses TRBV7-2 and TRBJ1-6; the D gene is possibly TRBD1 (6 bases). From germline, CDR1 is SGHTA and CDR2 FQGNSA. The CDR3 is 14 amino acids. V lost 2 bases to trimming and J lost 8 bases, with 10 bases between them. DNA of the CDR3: TGTGCCAGCAGCTTATACAGGGTTGATTCACCCCTCCACTTT. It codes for CASSLYRVDSPLHF.

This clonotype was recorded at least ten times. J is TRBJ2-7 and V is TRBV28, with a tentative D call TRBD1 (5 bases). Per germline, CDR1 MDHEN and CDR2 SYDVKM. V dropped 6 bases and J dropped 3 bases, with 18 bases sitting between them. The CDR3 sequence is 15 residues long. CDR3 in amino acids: CASSLRGSLFYEQYF. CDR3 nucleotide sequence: TGTGCCAGCAGCCTTAGGGGCTCCTTATTCTACGAGCAGTACTTC.

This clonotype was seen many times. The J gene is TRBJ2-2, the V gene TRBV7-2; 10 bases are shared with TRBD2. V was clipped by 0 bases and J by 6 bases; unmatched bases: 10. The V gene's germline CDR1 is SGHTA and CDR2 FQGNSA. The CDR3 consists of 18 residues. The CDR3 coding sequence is TGTGCCAGCAGCTTAGCGCTTCTAGCGGGAGCTTTGGCCGGGGAGCTGTTTTTT. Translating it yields CASSLALLAGALAGELFF.